These 18 T cell receptor beta chains originate from one sample sequenced in a study of OX40 agonist ivuxolimab in advanced cancers. Only in-frame clones appear in the TCRdb table, and some are missing; sequencing was by immunoSEQ multiplex PCR. The top ten hold about 1.3% of the sample, which has tens of thousands of clones, roughly 90% seen once. The sequenced sample was CD4+ or CD8+ T cells sorted from blood, obtained in a trial of the OX40 agonist ivuxolimab. Every receptor here comes from an adult with an advanced solid tumor such as melanoma, head and neck, liver or kidney cancer.

The chain combines TRBV27 with TRBJ2-7; TRBD1 matches at 7 bases. CDR1 and CDR2 from the germline V gene are MNHEY and SMNVEV (reference sequence). The V gene end was trimmed by 5 bases and the J gene end by 6 bases; junction bases not matched to a gene: 13. The CDR3 spans 15 residues. The CDR3 is CASSPGTARQGEQYF. The CDR3 DNA sequence: TGTGCCAGCAGTCCGGGGACAGCCAGGCAGGGCGAGCAGTACTTC.

The chain recombines TRBV30 with TRBJ1-6; D uncertain. Trimming shortened V by 3 bases and J by 7 bases, and 10 bases separated the two germline ends. CDR3 size: 13 residues. The germline CDR1 and CDR2 sequences are GTSNPN and SVGIG (reference sequence). The CDR3 sequence is CAWSGLGNSPLHF. The CDR3 DNA sequence: TGTGCCTGGAGCGGTCTAGGGAATTCACCCCTCCACTTT.

This clone was seen once. The CDR3 here is CASAGGDIQETQYF. The CDR3 nucleotides are TGTGCCAGTGCTGGGGGGGACATCCAAGAGACCCAGTACTTC. The genes are TRBV6-1 and TRBJ2-5; a weak D match, TRBD2 (7 bases). Trimming cost V 9 bases and J 1 base, with 15 bases left between them. This CDR3 is 14 amino acids long. From germline, CDR1 is MNHNS and CDR2 SASEGT.

V usage is TRBV5-1 and J usage is TRBJ2-3, with 9 bases that match TRBD1. The V and J ends lost 1 base and 6 bases, in that order; junction bases with no gene match: 12. Per germline, CDR1 SGHRS and CDR2 YFSETQ. This CDR3 has 17 residues. CDR3 DNA sequence: TGCGCCAGCAGCTTGACCCCCGGGACAGGGACCTCGGATACGCAGTATTTT. Its translation is CASSLTPGTGTSDTQYF.

The V and J genes are TRBV29-1 and TRBJ2-1; D is uncertain. This CDR3 has 13 residues. Germline V gives CDR1 SQVTM, CDR2 ANQGSEA. V lost 4 bases, J lost 0 bases, and 7 bases lay in between. Here the CDR3 DNA reads TGCAGCGTTGGTTCCAGCTCCTACAATGAGCAGTTCTTC. Translating gives CSVGSSSYNEQFF.

This chain links TRBV11-2 with TRBJ2-1; 8 nucleotides line up with TRBD2. The CDR3 covers 14 residues. The V segment lost 6 bases and the J segment 3 bases; nucleotides outside the gene matches: 4. Germline values: CDR1 SGHAT, CDR2 FQNNGV. CDR3 sequence (DNA): TGTGCCAGCAGGTTCGGGACTAGCTACAATGAGCAGTTCTTC. Its translation is CASRFGTSYNEQFF. Full variable domain (rest looked up from reference TRBV11-2 and TRBJ2-1): EAGVAQSPRYKIIEKRQSVAFWCNPISGHATLYWYQQILGQGPKLLIQFQNNGVVDDSQLPKDRFSAERLKGVDSTLKIQPAKLEDSAVYLCASRFGTSYNEQFFGPGTRLTVL.

Regarding this clone: Being one base from a much bigger clone, this may be a read error. This rearrangement joins TRBV6-1 to TRBJ1-5; D is perhaps TRBD1 (6 bases). The CDR3 length is 13 residues. CDR1 MNHNS and CDR2 SASEGT come from the germline V gene. The DNA for the CDR3 is TGTGCCGGCAGTGAGAGGGGGAATCAGCCCCAGCATTTT. Protein product: CAGSERGNQPQHF.

The genes are TRBV5-6 and TRBJ2-3; D not resolved. CDR3 length: 13 amino acids. Trimming stripped 4 bases from V and 0 bases from J, with 6 bases between. CDR1 is SGHDT, CDR2 YYEEEE, per germline. In nucleotides, the CDR3 is TGTGCCAGCAGCGTTTCTAGCACAGATACGCAGTATTTT. Translation: CASSVSSTDTQYF.

The V call is TRBV19, the J call TRBJ2-2; D gene uncertain. Trimming pared 4 bases from V and 4 bases from J, leaving 4 bases between. Germline CDR1 is LNHDA and CDR2 is SQIVND (reference sequence). The CDR3 runs 12 residues. The CDR3 bases are TGTGCCAGTAGTAAATTCACCGGGGAGCTGTTTTTT. Translation gives CASSKFTGELFF. The variable domain in full, completed from reference TRBV19 and TRBJ2-2, reads DGGITQSPKYLFRKEGQNVTLSCEQNLNHDAMYWYRQDPGQGLRLIYYSQIVNDFQKGDIAEGYSVSREKKESFPLTVTSAQKNPTAFYLCASSKFTGELFFGEGSRLTVL.

The chain couples TRBV28 to TRBJ2-1; the D gene is possibly TRBD2 (7 bases). Germline V gene lookup returns CDR1 MDHEN and CDR2 SYDVKM. This CDR3 has 16 amino acids. Trimming removed 8 bases from V and 5 bases from J, with 22 bases in between. The CDR3 here is CASSTWGRGKNNEQFF. The DNA for the CDR3 is TGTGCCAGCTCCACCTGGGGGCGGGGGAAAAACAATGAGCAGTTCTTC.

This sequence joins TRBV11-2 and TRBJ1-2; D is undetermined. The CDR3 runs 15 residues. The ends were cut back, 0 bases at V and 1 base at J, with 9 bases in the middle. Germline V gene lookup returns CDR1 SGHAT and CDR2 FQNNGV. CDR3 region: CASSLELGFNYGYTF. The CDR3 DNA sequence: TGTGCCAGCAGCTTAGAATTGGGGTTTAACTATGGCTACACCTTC.

This rearrangement joins TRBV7-2 to TRBJ2-7; D call uncertain. Germline CDR1 reads SGHTA; CDR2 reads FQGNSA. V was clipped by 5 bases and J by 2 bases, with 13 bases between them. The CDR3 spans 14 residues. The CDR3 loop reads CASSLRTDTYEQYF. CDR3 coding DNA: TGTGCCAGCAGCCTACGGACCGATACCTACGAGCAGTACTTC. Complete variable domain (other parts from reference TRBV7-2 and TRBJ2-7): GAGVSQSPSNKVTEKGKDVELRCDPISGHTALYWYRQSLGQGLEFLIYFQGNSAPDKSGLPSDRFSAERTGGSVSTLTIQRTQQEDSAVYLCASSLRTDTYEQYFGPGTRLTVT.

Only one count was recorded for this clone. The chain has TRBV9 and TRBJ2-7, with 7 bases lining up with TRBD2. The CDR3 runs 16 residues. V lost 0 bases to trimming and J lost 0 bases; unmatched junction nucleotides: 6. Germline V gives CDR1 SGDLS, CDR2 YYNGEE. This chain's CDR3 is CASSVGSSGSSYEQYF. DNA of the CDR3: TGTGCCAGCAGCGTAGGTTCTAGCGGAAGCTCCTACGAGCAGTACTTC.

V gene TRBV30 combines with J gene TRBJ2-7, with D possibly matching TRBD1 (5 bases). The CDR3 totals 12 residues. Per the germline V gene, CDR1 is GTSNPN and CDR2 is SVGIG (reference sequence). The V end lost 5 bases, the J end lost 5 bases, and 13 bases lay between the germline ends. CDR3 in DNA: TGTGCCTGGGCCTTCCAGGGTAACGAGCAGTACTTC. Protein sequence: CAWAFQGNEQYF.

Only a few counts were recorded for this clone. This chain uses TRBV28 with TRBJ1-1; 7 nucleotides align to TRBD1. The CDR3 sequence is 13 residues long. The V and J ends lost 7 bases and 6 bases, in that order; junction bases with no gene match: 8. Germline values: CDR1 MDHEN, CDR2 SYDVKM. The CDR3 DNA is TGTGCCAGCATTATAAGACAGGGTGCTGAAGCTTTCTTT. The encoded protein is CASIIRQGAEAFF.

The gene calls are TRBV15 and TRBJ2-3; D unclear. Trimming took 9 bases from V and 3 from J, leaving 13 bases between them. Germline CDR1 and CDR2: LNHNV and YYDKDF (reference sequence). The CDR3 runs to 13 residues. The CDR3 nucleotides read TGTGCCACAAAATGGGGTACGACAGATACGCAGTATTTT. It encodes CATKWGTTDTQYF.

Only a few counts were recorded for this clone. The rearrangement joins TRBV9 to TRBJ2-2; 7 nucleotides match TRBD1. Unmatched junction bases numbered 6, after V lost 3 bases and J lost 4 bases. The CDR3 spans 15 residues. CDR1 is SGDLS, CDR2 YYNGEE, per germline. CDR3 sequence reads: CASSGQTGRTGELFF. CDR3 nucleotide sequence: TGTGCCAGCAGCGGGCAGACAGGGCGCACCGGGGAGCTGTTTTTT.

This chain uses TRBV19 with TRBJ2-1; 10 bases fit TRBD2. Germline V lookup: CDR1 LNHDA, CDR2 SQIVND (reference sequence). This CDR3 contains 16 residues. V dropped 8 bases and J dropped 6; count of bases not matched to a gene: 13. The CDR3 DNA reads as TGTGCCAGTCAAGCGATACCTAGCGGGAGAAGCAATGAGCAGTTCTTC. It is translated as CASQAIPSGRSNEQFF.